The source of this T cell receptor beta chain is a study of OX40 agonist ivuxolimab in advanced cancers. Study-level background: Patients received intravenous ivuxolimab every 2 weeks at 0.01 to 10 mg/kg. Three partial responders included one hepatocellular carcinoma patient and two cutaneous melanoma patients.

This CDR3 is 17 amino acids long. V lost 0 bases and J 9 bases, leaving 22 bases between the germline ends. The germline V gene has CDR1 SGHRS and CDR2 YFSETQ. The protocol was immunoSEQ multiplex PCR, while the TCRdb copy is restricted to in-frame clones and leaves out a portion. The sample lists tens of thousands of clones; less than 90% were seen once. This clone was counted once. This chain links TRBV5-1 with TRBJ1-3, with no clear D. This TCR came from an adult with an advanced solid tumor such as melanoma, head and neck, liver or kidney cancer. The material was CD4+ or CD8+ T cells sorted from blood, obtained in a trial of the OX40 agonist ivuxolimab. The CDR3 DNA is TGCGCCAGCAGCTTGGGATCGGCAGGCCTCCTGGGTAGCACCATATATTTT. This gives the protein CASSLGSAGLLGSTIYF. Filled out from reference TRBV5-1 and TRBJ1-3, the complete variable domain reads KAGVTQTPRYLIKTRGQQVTLSCSPISGHRSVSWYQQTPGQGLQFLFEYFSETQRNKGNFPGRFSGRQFSNSRSEMNVSTLELGDSALYLCASSLGSAGLLGSTIYFGEGSWLTVV.